This is a list of T cell receptor beta chains from one sample in a study of blood T cells in healthy people across ages. From the 5' RACE reads, TCRdb called clonotypes with MiXCR, one entry per CDR3 protein. The repertoire includes hundreds of thousands of distinct CDR3 sequences, 32% of them detected once, and roughly 15% sits in the top ten. Specimen: blood. The source of these receptors is a woman older than 75 in good health. CDR3s include the opening cysteine and the closing phenylalanine or tryptophan.

V gene: TRBV9; CDR3 protein: CASNEGAGNTIYF
V gene: TRBV12-3/TRBV12-4; CDR3 protein: CASSRNQPQHF
V gene: TRBV11-2; CDR3 protein: CASTFGGNTGELFF
V gene: TRBV12-3/TRBV12-4; CDR3 protein: CASSLAVYNEQYF
V gene: TRBV7-9; CDR3 protein: CASSIVAGGLDGQFF
V gene: TRBV20-1; CDR3 protein: CSARQTGGRNQPQHF
V gene: TRBV7-9; CDR3 protein: CASSLSTAAGEEEGYGYTF
V gene: TRBV7-2; CDR3 protein: CASSSGLGTAKNIQYF
V gene: TRBV7-2; CDR3 protein: CASSLEFLGTGALYEQYF
V gene: TRBV20-1; CDR3 protein: CSAETSGRYNEQFF
V gene: TRBV7-2; CDR3 protein: CASSLFARFYEQYF
V gene: TRBV24-1; CDR3 protein: CATSRGRTDTQYF
V gene: TRBV12-3/TRBV12-4; CDR3 protein: CASSLSGAGADTQYF
V gene: TRBV10-3; CDR3 protein: CAISEGHSYEQYF
V gene: TRBV6-1; CDR3 protein: CASTRQRTDTQYF
V gene: TRBV9; CDR3 protein: CASSVSGGLAGTYEQYF
V gene: TRBV4-1; CDR3 protein: CASSPQLAGGYNEQFF
V gene: TRBV12-3/TRBV12-4; CDR3 protein: CASSPRGGSGELFF
V gene: TRBV20-1; CDR3 protein: CSARALGVRPAPDTQYF
V gene: TRBV7-2; CDR3 protein: CASSGGGEQGYTF
V gene: TRBV28; CDR3 protein: CASTPPGQGAYGYTF
V gene: TRBV29-1; CDR3 protein: CSAEQGLDYGYTF
V gene: TRBV30; CDR3 protein: CAWEPQGANTEAFF